This TCR beta chain was recorded in a study of response to subunit inactivated influenza vaccine. The CDR3 loop spans 16 amino acids. V lost 7 bases and J 6 bases, leaving 25 bases between the germline ends. In germline, CDR1 is DFQATT, CDR2 SNEGSKA (reference sequence). Study findings and constraints: Authors suggested seasonal influenza vaccinations each recruit few new T cells.

At least ten counts were recorded for this clonotype. Its specificity is not known. One entry per CDR3 protein, called by TCRdb with MiXCR from the RT-PCR reads. The repertoire holds 400,000 to 650,000 distinct CDR3 sequences, 6% to 9% seen once, with around 13% in the top ten. The TCR sequence derives from a man aged 50 to 75 who received an inactivated influenza vaccine. Sequences were derived from PBMCs from blood, sampled less than 30 months after vaccination. The V call is TRBV20-1, the J call TRBJ2-1; D tentatively fits TRBD1 or TRBD2 (5 bases each). The CDR3 bases are TGCAGTGTCGGCCTGATAACTCCGATGGGGGTCAATGAGCAGTTCTTC. The encoded protein is CSVGLITPMGVNEQFF.